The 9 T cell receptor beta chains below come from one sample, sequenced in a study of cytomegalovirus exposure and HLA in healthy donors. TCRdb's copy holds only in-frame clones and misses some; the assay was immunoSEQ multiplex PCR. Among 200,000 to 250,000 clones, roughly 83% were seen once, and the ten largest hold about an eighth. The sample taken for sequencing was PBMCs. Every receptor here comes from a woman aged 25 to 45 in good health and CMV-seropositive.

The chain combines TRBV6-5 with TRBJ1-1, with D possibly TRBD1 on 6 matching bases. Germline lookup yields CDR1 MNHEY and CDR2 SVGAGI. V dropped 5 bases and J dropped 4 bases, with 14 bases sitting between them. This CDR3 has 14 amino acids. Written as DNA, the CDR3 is TGTGCCAGCAGTACAGGGTCGGTGGTCACTGAAGCTTTCTTT. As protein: CASSTGSVVTEAFF.

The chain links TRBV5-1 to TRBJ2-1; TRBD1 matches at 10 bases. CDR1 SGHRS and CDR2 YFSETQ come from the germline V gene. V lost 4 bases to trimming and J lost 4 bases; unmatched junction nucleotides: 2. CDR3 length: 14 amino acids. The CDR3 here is CASSRDRGYNEQFF. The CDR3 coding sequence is TGCGCCAGCAGCCGGGACAGGGGTTACAATGAGCAGTTCTTC.

The CDR3 region has the DNA TGTGCCAGCAGCGTAGGAACTAGGGGCGGGAAGTACGAGCAGTACTTC. Protein sequence: CASSVGTRGGKYEQYF. The rearrangement links TRBV9 to TRBJ2-7, with D maybe TRBD2 (6 bases). The CDR3 has 16 residues. The V and J ends lost 0 bases and 4 bases respectively, with 17 bases between them. The germline gives CDR1 SGDLS, CDR2 YYNGEE. Full variable domain (outside the CDR3, taken from reference TRBV9 and TRBJ2-7): DSGVTQTPKHLITATGQRVTLRCSPRSGDLSVYWYQQSLDQGLQFLIQYYNGEERAKGNILERFSAQQFPDLHSELNLSSLELGDSALYFCASSVGTRGGKYEQYFGPGTRLTVT.

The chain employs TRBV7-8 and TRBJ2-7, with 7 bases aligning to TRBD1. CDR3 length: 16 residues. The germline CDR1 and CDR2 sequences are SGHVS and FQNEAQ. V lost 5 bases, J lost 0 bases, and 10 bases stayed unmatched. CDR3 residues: CASSQGPGTASYEQYF. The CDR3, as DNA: TGTGCCAGCAGCCAGGGGCCCGGGACAGCCTCCTACGAGCAGTACTTC.

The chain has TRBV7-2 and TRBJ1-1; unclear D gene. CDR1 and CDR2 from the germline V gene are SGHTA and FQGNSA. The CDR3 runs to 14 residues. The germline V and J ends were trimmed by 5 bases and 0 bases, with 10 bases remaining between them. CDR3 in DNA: TGTGCCAGCAGCCCGGGCAACCTGAACACTGAAGCTTTCTTT. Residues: CASSPGNLNTEAFF. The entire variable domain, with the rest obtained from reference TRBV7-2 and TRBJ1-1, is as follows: GAGVSQSPSNKVTEKGKDVELRCDPISGHTALYWYRQSLGQGLEFLIYFQGNSAPDKSGLPSDRFSAERTGGSVSTLTIQRTQQEDSAVYLCASSPGNLNTEAFFGQGTRLTVV.

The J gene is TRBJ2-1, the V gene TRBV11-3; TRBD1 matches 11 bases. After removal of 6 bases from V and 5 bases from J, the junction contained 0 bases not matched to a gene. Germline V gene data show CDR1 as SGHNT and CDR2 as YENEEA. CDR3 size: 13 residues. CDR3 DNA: TGTGCCAGCAGGGGACAGGGGGACAATGAGCAGTTCTTC. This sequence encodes CASRGQGDNEQFF.

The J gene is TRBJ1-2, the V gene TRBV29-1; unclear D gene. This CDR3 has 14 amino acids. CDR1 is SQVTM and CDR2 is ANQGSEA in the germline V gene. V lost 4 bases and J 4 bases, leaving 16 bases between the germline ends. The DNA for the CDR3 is TGCAGCGTTGGGGCCAGGTCCTCCGCCTATGGCTACACCTTC. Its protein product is CSVGARSSAYGYTF.

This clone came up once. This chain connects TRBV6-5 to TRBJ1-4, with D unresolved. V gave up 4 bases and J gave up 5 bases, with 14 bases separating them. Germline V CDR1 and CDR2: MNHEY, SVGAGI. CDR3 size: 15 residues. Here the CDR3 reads CASSSSWDQNEKLFF. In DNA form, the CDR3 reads TGTGCCAGCAGTTCATCCTGGGATCAAAATGAAAAACTGTTTTTT.

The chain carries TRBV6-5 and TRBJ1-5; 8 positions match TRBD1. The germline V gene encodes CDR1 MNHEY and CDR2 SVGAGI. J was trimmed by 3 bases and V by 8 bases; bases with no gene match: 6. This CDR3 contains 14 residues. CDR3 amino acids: CASRRTGNNQPQHF. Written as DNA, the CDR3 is TGTGCCAGCCGACGGACAGGGAACAATCAGCCCCAGCATTTT.